The clone carrying this T cell receptor (beta chain) was observed a single time. Here immunoSEQ multiplex PCR was the method, and the copy in TCRdb shows in-frame clones only, minus some. The sample shows 60,000 or so clones, almost 90% of them seen only once. This sample is drawn from a study of OX40 agonist ivuxolimab in advanced cancers. The CDR3 spans 14 residues. CDR1 is SGHRS and CDR2 is YFSETQ in the germline V gene. Deletions cut 0 bases from V and 5 bases from J, with 11 bases between. Sequences were derived from CD4+ or CD8+ T cells sorted from blood, sampled in a trial of the OX40 agonist ivuxolimab. This chain joins TRBV5-1 and TRBJ2-5; D tentatively reads TRBD1 or TRBD2 (5 bases each). The sequence derives from an adult with an advanced solid tumor such as melanoma, head and neck, liver or kidney cancer. The CDR3 reads CASSLDREGETQYF. CDR3 sequence (DNA): TGCGCCAGCAGCTTGGACAGAGAGGGGGAGACCCAGTACTTC.